This entry lists 29 T cell receptor beta chains sequenced from one sample in a study of blood T cell repertoires in COVID-19. Method: immunoSEQ multiplex PCR; TCRdb's copy keeps in-frame clones and lacks some. Here the sample spans approximately 81,000 clones, more than 75% being singletons. The sample consisted of peripheral blood. Receptors were obtained from a human donor in a cohort sampled during active COVID-19.

Regarding this clone: This sample includes further DNA sequences coding for the same CDR3. The chain couples TRBV19 to TRBJ1-5, with TRBD1 identical over 7 bases. The V and J ends lost 3 bases and 7 bases, in that order; junction bases with no gene match: 6. Germline CDR1 LNHDA, CDR2 SQIVND (reference sequence). The CDR3 contains 14 residues. The CDR3 is CASSIGSGGQPQHF. The CDR3 DNA follows: TGTGCCAGTAGTATTGGCTCAGGGGGGCAGCCCCAGCATTTT.

This chain uses TRBV6-2 or TRBV6-3 with TRBJ1-6; D not certain. With 4 bases removed from V and 1 base from J, the gap between germline ends came to 11 bases. The germline V gene encodes CDR1 MNHEY and CDR2 SVGEGT. The CDR3 totals 16 residues. Here the CDR3 reads CASSSRVQSYNSPLHF. The DNA of the CDR3 is TGTGCCAGCAGTTCGAGGGTTCAGTCCTATAATTCACCCCTCCACTTT.

V gene TRBV6-5 combines with J gene TRBJ2-3; weak D call: TRBD1 (6 bases). Germline CDR1 MNHEY, CDR2 SVGAGI. Trimming pared 9 bases from V and 5 bases from J, leaving 15 bases between. The CDR3 length is 13 residues. The CDR3 loop reads CASRAGAGDTQYF. Written as DNA, the CDR3 is TGTGCCAGTAGGGCAGGGGCCGGAGATACGCAGTATTTT.

This clone was detected only once. J is TRBJ1-5 and V is TRBV3-1 (or the pseudogene TRBV3-2); D might be TRBD1 (5 bases). Germline CDR1 is LGHDT and CDR2 is YNNKEL (reference sequence). Trimming removed 0 bases at V and 7 bases at J, with 10 bases between. This CDR3 is 14 amino acids long. DNA for the CDR3: TGTGCCAGCAGCCAAGATGGAGGGGTACAGCCCCAGCATTTT. Its protein product is CASSQDGGVQPQHF.

The CDR3 is CASSQPGAYNEQFF. CDR3 DNA: TGCGCCAGCAGCCAACCGGGGGCCTACAATGAGCAGTTCTTC. The chain links TRBV4-3 to TRBJ2-1; TRBD2 might be the D (6 bases). Germline lookup yields CDR1 LGHNA and CDR2 YSLEER. Deletions cut 2 bases from V and 2 bases from J, with 7 bases between. This CDR3 is built from 14 residues.

J is TRBJ2-3 and V is TRBV7-2; 9 bases agree with TRBD2. This CDR3 has 16 residues. Losses at the gene ends were 5 bases for V and 5 bases for J; bases not matched to a gene: 11. Germline V CDR1 and CDR2: SGHTA, FQGNSA. In nucleotides, the CDR3 is TGTGCCAGCAGCCGGGGTGGCGGGGGGGCAGGAGATACGCAGTATTTT. Translation gives CASSRGGGGAGDTQYF.

This clone was seen only a few times. This chain uses TRBV7-9 with TRBJ1-5, with D possibly being TRBD1 (6 bases). V gave up 5 bases and J gave up 7 bases, with 15 bases separating them. Germline loops: CDR1 SEHNR, CDR2 FQNEAQ (reference sequence). The length of the CDR3 is 14 residues. CDR3 in DNA: TGTGCCAGCAGCGCTACAGGGAAAAGCCAGCCCCAGCATTTT. As protein: CASSATGKSQPQHF.

The chain links TRBV19 to TRBJ2-1, with 7 bases that match TRBD1. Germline V gene data show CDR1 as LNHDA and CDR2 as SQIVND (reference sequence). J was trimmed by 2 bases and V by 6 bases; bases with no gene match: 7. This CDR3 spans 15 amino acids. Here the CDR3 reads CASSPGTAAYNEQFF. The CDR3 bases are TGTGCCAGTAGCCCCGGGACAGCGGCCTACAATGAGCAGTTCTTC. Complete variable domain (other parts from reference TRBV19 and TRBJ2-1): DGGITQSPKYLFRKEGQNVTLSCEQNLNHDAMYWYRQDPGQGLRLIYYSQIVNDFQKGDIAEGYSVSREKKESFPLTVTSAQKNPTAFYLCASSPGTAAYNEQFFGPGTRLTVL.

This clone occurred once. The chain employs TRBV3-1 (or the pseudogene TRBV3-2) and TRBJ2-2, with a possible D match to TRBD1 (5 bases). The V gene's germline CDR1 is LGHDT and CDR2 YNNKEL (reference sequence). V dropped 3 bases and J dropped 7 bases, with 21 bases sitting between them. The CDR3 is 17 amino acids. The CDR3 protein is CASSQKRGRARIGELFF. CDR3 sequence (DNA): TGTGCCAGCAGCCAGAAAAGAGGCAGGGCGAGGATCGGGGAGCTGTTTTTT.

The chain carries TRBV5-1 and TRBJ2-5; 9 positions match TRBD2. V trimming: 7 bases; J trimming: 2 bases; junction bases outside the gene matches: 6. Germline assignment: CDR1 SGHRS and CDR2 YFSETQ. The CDR3 sequence is 14 residues long. CDR3: CASGLAGAQETQYF. The CDR3 bases are TGCGCCAGCGGATTAGCGGGGGCTCAAGAGACCCAGTACTTC.

In this sample, this clone turned up many times. The chain recombines TRBV7-6 with TRBJ2-7, with 8 nucleotides matching TRBD2. The CDR3 is 14 amino acids. V gave up 5 bases and J gave up 6 bases; unmatched junction bases: 9. The V gene's germline CDR1 is SGHVS and CDR2 FNYEAQ. In nucleotides, the CDR3 is TGTGCCAGCAGCCCAGTAGGGACTAGTCCCGAGCAGTACTTC. As protein: CASSPVGTSPEQYF.

The gene calls are TRBV19 and TRBJ1-4; no clear D. CDR1 is LNHDA and CDR2 is SQIVND in the germline V gene (reference sequence). The CDR3 spans 13 residues. Deletions cut 5 bases from V and 8 bases from J, with 12 bases between. CDR3 DNA: TGTGCCAGTAGTCCTCCTACGAGGGAAAAACTGTTTTTT. This translates into CASSPPTREKLFF.

J is TRBJ2-5 and V is TRBV4-2; 11 bases align to TRBD2. Germline V gene sequence: CDR1 LGHNA, CDR2 YNFKEQ. Unmatched junction bases numbered 9, after V lost 2 bases and J lost 4 bases. The CDR3 sequence is 17 residues long. CDR3 nucleotides: TGTGCCAGCAGCCAACCTCCTATAGCGGGGGGGCCAGAGACCCAGTACTTC. Amino acids: CASSQPPIAGGPETQYF.

V gene TRBV25-1 combines with J gene TRBJ1-3; D unresolved. V was shortened by 8 bases and J by 0 bases, with 20 bases between the two germline ends. The germline CDR1 and CDR2 sequences are MGHDK and SYGVNS. The length of the CDR3 is 17 residues. The CDR3 reads CASPQLWESSSGNTIYF. As DNA, the CDR3 is TGTGCCAGCCCACAACTCTGGGAGTCCTCCTCTGGAAACACCATATATTTT.

V is TRBV2 and J is TRBJ2-2, with a possible D match to TRBD2 (6 bases). Trimming cost V 8 bases and J 7 bases, with 17 bases left between them. This CDR3 is 14 amino acids long. Per the germline V gene, CDR1 is SNHLY and CDR2 is FYNNEI. In DNA, the CDR3 is TGTGCCAGCCGGGACTTGGTCCTGATCGGGGAGCTGTTTTTT. It codes for CASRDLVLIGELFF.

This clone was recorded once. This rearrangement joins TRBV5-1 to TRBJ1-1; D remains ambiguous. The V end lost 2 bases, the J end lost 1 base, and 6 bases lay between the germline ends. CDR3 length equals 13 residues. Per germline, CDR1 SGHRS and CDR2 YFSETQ. For the CDR3, the DNA is TGCGCCAGCAGCTTTAAGCAGAACACTGAAGCTTTCTTT. Its protein is CASSFKQNTEAFF. The variable domain in full, with the rest retrieved from reference TRBV5-1 and TRBJ1-1, is KAGVTQTPRYLIKTRGQQVTLSCSPISGHRSVSWYQQTPGQGLQFLFEYFSETQRNKGNFPGRFSGRQFSNSRSEMNVSTLELGDSALYLCASSFKQNTEAFFGQGTRLTVV.

This chain connects TRBV10-3 to TRBJ1-1; a weak D match, TRBD1 (6 bases). The length of the CDR3 is 15 residues. Germline CDR1 reads ENHRY; CDR2 reads SYGVKD. Between the trimmed V and J ends, which lost 4 bases and 1 base, there was a span of 13 bases. CDR3 sequence (DNA): TGTGCCATCAGTGGGGTTGGGGGGGCGAACACTGAAGCTTTCTTT. The encoded protein is CAISGVGGANTEAFF.

In this sample, this clone turned up once. At one boundary the junction diverges from the germline segment, which might be a read error. V gene TRBV7-7 combines with J gene TRBJ2-1; 8 bases are a match to TRBD2. The CDR3 runs 14 residues. Germline V gene sequence: CDR1 SSHAT, CDR2 FNYEAQ (reference sequence). Written as DNA, the CDR3 is TGTGCTAGCAGCCCCTCGGGAGGGTCCAATGAGCAGTTCTTC. It translates to CASSPSGGSNEQFF.

Judged by abundance, this clone is medium-sized. The CDR3 loop reads CASSPRGGELFF. The CDR3 coding sequence is TGTGCCAGTAGTCCAAGAGGGGGCGAACTGTTTTTT. The chain links TRBV19 to TRBJ1-4; 7 bases are shared with TRBD1. With V trimmed by 5 bases and J by 12 bases, 6 bases remained unmatched. There are 12 residues in the CDR3. Germline V lookup: CDR1 LNHDA, CDR2 SQIVND (reference sequence).

The V and J genes are TRBV29-1 and TRBJ1-1; D is ambiguous. Germline CDR1 is SQVTM and CDR2 is ANQGSEA. CDR3 size: 10 residues. V lost 4 bases to trimming and J lost 8 bases, with 8 bases between them. CDR3 DNA: TGCAGCGTTGGGCACCAGGAAGCTTTCTTT. Protein: CSVGHQEAFF.

This clone was picked up one time. The chain couples TRBV5-6 to TRBJ1-1; a weak D match, TRBD1 (6 bases). The CDR3 sequence is 15 residues long. The germline CDR1 and CDR2 sequences are SGHDT and YYEEEE. Trimming left V 4 bases short and J 7 bases short, with 20 bases between. The CDR3 bases are TGTGCCAGCAGCCACGGGCTCAACAGGGCACATGAAGCTTTCTTT. Translating it yields CASSHGLNRAHEAFF.

CDR3: CASSPWTSGGETQYF. The CDR3 DNA reads as TGTGCCAGCAGCCCTTGGACTAGCGGGGGAGAGACCCAGTACTTC. This chain links TRBV11-2 with TRBJ2-5; 13 positions match TRBD2. This CDR3 has 15 amino acids. Germline-derived CDR1 and CDR2 are SGHAT and FQNNGV. The ends lost 5 bases at V and 4 bases at J; junction bases unmatched: 4.

This chain connects TRBV6-5 to TRBJ1-2, with TRBD1 identical over 7 bases. Looked up from germline, CDR1 is MNHEY and CDR2 is SVGAGI. The CDR3 sequence is 13 residues long. The V segment lost 6 bases and the J segment 6 bases; nucleotides outside the gene matches: 7. CDR3 nucleotides: TGTGCCAGCAGCGAGGGACAGCTAGATGGCTACACCTTC. It is translated as CASSEGQLDGYTF.

The chain couples TRBV5-1 to TRBJ2-7; TRBD2 might be the D (6 bases). The germline V gene encodes CDR1 SGHRS and CDR2 YFSETQ. V lost 8 bases and J lost 7, with 28 bases in between. This CDR3 has 16 amino acids. CDR3 coding DNA: TGCGCCAGAGGGTGGCTGCCGGGGGACCTCGATCGGGAGCAGTACTTC. Translating gives CARGWLPGDLDREQYF.

The chain recombines TRBV27 with TRBJ2-7; the match to TRBD1 covers 9 bases. The trim removed 11 bases at V and 8 bases at J, leaving 13 bases unmatched. CDR3 length: 13 residues. Looked up from germline, CDR1 is MNHEY and CDR2 is SMNVEV (reference sequence). CDR3 bases: TGTGCCGTGTACCGGGACAGGGACTCCCAGCAGTACTTC. Translation: CAVYRDRDSQQYF.

This clone showed up just a few times. The CDR3 region has the DNA TGTGCCAGTAGTATAGGGACAGGGGTCTTGGCTGGCTACACCTTC. Its protein is CASSIGTGVLAGYTF. The V gene is TRBV19, the J gene TRBJ1-2; 9 nucleotides match TRBD1. CDR1 and CDR2 (germline): LNHDA, SQIVND (reference sequence). The CDR3 has 15 amino acids. Unmatched junction bases numbered 7, after V lost 1 base and J lost 7 bases.

The chain couples TRBV9 to TRBJ1-6; a weak D match, TRBD1 (5 bases). The V end lost 0 bases, the J end lost 7 bases, and 8 bases lay between the germline ends. The CDR3 contains 14 residues. From germline, CDR1 is SGDLS and CDR2 YYNGEE. CDR3 coding DNA: TGTGCCAGCAGCGTAGCGACAGAAAATTCACCCCTCCACTTT. Protein: CASSVATENSPLHF.

This chain links TRBV4-2 with TRBJ1-6; TRBD1 agrees at 7 bases. V lost 2 bases, J lost 7 bases, and 5 bases stayed unmatched. In germline, CDR1 is LGHNA, CDR2 YNFKEQ. This CDR3 spans 15 amino acids. CDR3 region: CASSQPGQRNSPLHF. The CDR3 nucleotides read TGTGCCAGCAGCCAACCGGGACAGAGAAATTCACCCCTCCACTTT.

To note about this clone: At one end the junction does not follow the germline gene, possibly because of a read error. V is TRBV3-1 (or the pseudogene TRBV3-2) and J is TRBJ2-7; TRBD1 agrees at 7 bases. Germline V lookup: CDR1 LGHDT, CDR2 YNNKEL (reference sequence). The length of the CDR3 is 12 residues. Here the CDR3 reads CASSRDSGSLHF. The CDR3 region has the DNA TGTGCCAGCAGCCGGGACAGCGGATCTCTGCACTTC.